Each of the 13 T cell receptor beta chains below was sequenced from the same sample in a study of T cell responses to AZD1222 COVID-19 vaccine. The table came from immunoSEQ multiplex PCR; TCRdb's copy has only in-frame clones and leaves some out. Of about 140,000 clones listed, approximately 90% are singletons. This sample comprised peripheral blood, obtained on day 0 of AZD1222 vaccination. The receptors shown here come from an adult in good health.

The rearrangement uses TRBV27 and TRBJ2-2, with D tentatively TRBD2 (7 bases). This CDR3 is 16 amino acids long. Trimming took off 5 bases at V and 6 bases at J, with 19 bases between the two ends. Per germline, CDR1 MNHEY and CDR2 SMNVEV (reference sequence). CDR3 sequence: CASSTLGGLIAGELFF. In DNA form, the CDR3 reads TGTGCCAGCAGTACCCTCGGGGGGCTTATTGCCGGGGAGCTGTTTTTT.

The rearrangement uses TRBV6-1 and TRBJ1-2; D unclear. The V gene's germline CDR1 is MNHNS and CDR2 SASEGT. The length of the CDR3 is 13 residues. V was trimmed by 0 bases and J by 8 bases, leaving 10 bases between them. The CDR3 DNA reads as TGTGCCAGCAGTGAAGCGCCGAGTGGAGGCTACACCTTC. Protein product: CASSEAPSGGYTF.

The CDR3 reads CASSLALGEREQFF. The CDR3 DNA reads as TGTGCCAGCAGCTTGGCCCTGGGAGAGCGTGAGCAGTTCTTC. This chain links TRBV5-4 with TRBJ2-1; D may be TRBD2 (5 bases). V was pared by 0 bases and J by 9 bases, with 13 bases between. The CDR3 has 14 residues. Germline V gene sequence: CDR1 SGHNT, CDR2 YYREEE (reference sequence).

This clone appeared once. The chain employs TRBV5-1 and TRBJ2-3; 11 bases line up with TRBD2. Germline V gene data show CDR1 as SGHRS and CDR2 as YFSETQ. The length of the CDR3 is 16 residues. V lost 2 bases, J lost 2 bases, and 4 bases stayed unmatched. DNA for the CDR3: TGCGCCAGCAGCTTAGGGACTAGCGGATCCACAGATACGCAGTATTTT. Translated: CASSLGTSGSTDTQYF.

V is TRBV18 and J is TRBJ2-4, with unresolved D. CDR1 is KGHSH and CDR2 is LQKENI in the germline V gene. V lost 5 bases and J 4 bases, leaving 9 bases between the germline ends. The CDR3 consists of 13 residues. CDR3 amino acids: CASSLGWKNIQYF. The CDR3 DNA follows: TGTGCCAGCTCATTGGGGTGGAAAAACATTCAGTACTTC.

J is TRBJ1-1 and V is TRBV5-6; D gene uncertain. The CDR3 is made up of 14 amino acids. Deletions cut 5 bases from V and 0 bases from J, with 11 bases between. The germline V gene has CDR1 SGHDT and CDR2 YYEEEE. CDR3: CASSLDGLNTEAFF. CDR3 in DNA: TGTGCCAGCAGTCTCGATGGCCTGAACACTGAAGCTTTCTTT.

The CDR3 is CASSLGLTGANEQFF. As DNA, the CDR3 is TGTGCCAGCAGCTTAGGACTAACGGGCGCCAATGAGCAGTTCTTC. V is TRBV11-2 and J is TRBJ2-1; the D gene is possibly TRBD2 (5 bases). Germline loops: CDR1 SGHAT, CDR2 FQNNGV. Trimming removed 1 base at V and 6 bases at J, with 13 bases between. This CDR3 is 15 amino acids long.

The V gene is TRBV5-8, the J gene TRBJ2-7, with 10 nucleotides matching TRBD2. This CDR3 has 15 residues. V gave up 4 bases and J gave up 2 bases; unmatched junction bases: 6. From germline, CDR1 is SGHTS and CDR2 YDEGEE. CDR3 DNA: TGTGCCAGCAGCCCCACTAGCGGGAACCCCTACGAGCAGTACTTC. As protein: CASSPTSGNPYEQYF.

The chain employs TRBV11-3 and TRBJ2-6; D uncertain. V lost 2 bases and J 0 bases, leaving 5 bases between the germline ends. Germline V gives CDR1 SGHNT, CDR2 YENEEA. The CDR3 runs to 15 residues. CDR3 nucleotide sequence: TGTGCCAGCAGCTTAAGAGACTCTGGGGCCAACGTCCTGACTTTC. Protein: CASSLRDSGANVLTF. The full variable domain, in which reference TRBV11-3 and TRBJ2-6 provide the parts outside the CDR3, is EAGVVQSPRYKIIEKKQPVAFWCNPISGHNTLYWYLQNLGQGPELLIRYENEEAVDDSQLPKDRFSAERLKGVDSTLKIQPAELGDSAVYLCASSLRDSGANVLTFGAGSRLTVL.

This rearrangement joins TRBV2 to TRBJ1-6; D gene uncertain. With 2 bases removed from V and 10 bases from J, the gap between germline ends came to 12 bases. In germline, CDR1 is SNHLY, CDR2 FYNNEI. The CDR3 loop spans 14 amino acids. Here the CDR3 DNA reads TGTGCCAGCAGTGAAACCGGTCCCCGGTCACCCCTCCACTTT. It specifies CASSETGPRSPLHF.

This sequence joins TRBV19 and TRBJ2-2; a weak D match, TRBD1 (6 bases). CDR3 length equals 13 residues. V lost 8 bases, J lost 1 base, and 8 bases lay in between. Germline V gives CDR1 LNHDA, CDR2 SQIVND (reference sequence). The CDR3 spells CASSDRNTGELFF. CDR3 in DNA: TGTGCCAGTTCGGACAGGAACACCGGGGAGCTGTTTTTT.

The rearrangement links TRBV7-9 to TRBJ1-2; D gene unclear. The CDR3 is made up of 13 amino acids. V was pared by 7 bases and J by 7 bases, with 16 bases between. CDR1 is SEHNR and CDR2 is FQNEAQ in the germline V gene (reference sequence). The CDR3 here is CASNPGGETGYTF. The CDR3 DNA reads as TGTGCCAGCAACCCGGGAGGCGAGACTGGCTACACCTTC.

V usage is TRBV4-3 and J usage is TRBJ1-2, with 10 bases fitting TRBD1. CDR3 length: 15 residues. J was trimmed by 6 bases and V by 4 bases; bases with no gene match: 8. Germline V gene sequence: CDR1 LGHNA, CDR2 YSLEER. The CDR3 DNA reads TGCGCCAGCAGCCCGAGTCCGGGACAGGGGCATGGCTACACCTTC. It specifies CASSPSPGQGHGYTF.